One TCR beta chain is described in this entry. In its sample, this clone was seen a few times. Its antigen is not yet known. Germline is not matched at one junction end, which may reflect a read error. The entry originates in a study of control samples from healthy donors and cancer patients (dated by TCRdb to 2018 to 2021). Taken from cysteine to phenylalanine, the CDR3 has 14 residues. The sequence is cut down to CDR3 DNA, 42 bases in frame from base 1. CDR1 and CDR2, looked up from the germline V gene, are ENHRY and SYGVKD. Library method: the immunoSEQ multiplex PCR assay. The table comes from immuneACCESS by way of TCRdb, which keeps in-frame sequences with V and J called. Part of the clones is missing from these tables; in studies checked, under half for an unresolved V gene and the rest for unknown reasons. In all, the sample holds over 110,000 clones, and approximately 90% of those were seen once. The top ten hold roughly 8.4% of the sample.

What was sequenced was blood. The sequence joins TRBV10-3 to TRBJ2-1, with TRBD2 as a weak D call on 6 bases. This clonotype originated in a woman aged 25 to 39 in good health. The CDR3 here reads CATHTRDSNNEQFF. Here is the DNA: TGTGCCACCCACACCCGGGACTCCAACAATGAGCAGTTCTTC.